Listed here are 28 T cell receptor beta chains from one sample, sequenced in a study of blood T cell repertoires in COVID-19. Measured with immunoSEQ multiplex PCR; TCRdb has only the in-frame clones, and not every one. This table holds some 70,000 clones, 88% found once. Sequencing used peripheral blood. Receptor source: a human donor in a cohort sampled during active COVID-19.

This chain connects TRBV7-2 to TRBJ2-2, with TRBD1 identical over 8 bases. Per the germline V gene, CDR1 is SGHTA and CDR2 is FQGNSA. This CDR3 spans 17 amino acids. With V trimmed by 1 base and J by 0 bases, 4 bases remained unmatched. The chain's CDR3 is CASSLVAGGANTGELFF. The CDR3 coding sequence is TGTGCCAGCAGCTTAGTAGCAGGGGGCGCGAACACCGGGGAGCTGTTTTTT. Supplemented by reference TRBV7-2 and TRBJ2-2, the full variable domain reads GAGVSQSPSNKVTEKGKDVELRCDPISGHTALYWYRQSLGQGLEFLIYFQGNSAPDKSGLPSDRFSAERTGGSVSTLTIQRTQQEDSAVYLCASSLVAGGANTGELFFGEGSRLTVL.

This clone occurred once. This chain joins TRBV11-2 and TRBJ1-2, with D perhaps TRBD1 (5 bases). The CDR3 runs to 13 residues. The V gene's germline CDR1 is SGHAT and CDR2 FQNNGV. The V end lost 6 bases, the J end lost 8 bases, and 16 bases lay between the germline ends. The CDR3 DNA reads as TGTGCCAGCAGACCTCCCAGGGATTTGGGCTACACCTTC. Amino acids: CASRPPRDLGYTF.

The rearrangement joins TRBV13 to TRBJ1-1; D unclear. The CDR3 has 11 residues. The germline gives CDR1 PRHDT, CDR2 FYEKMQ (reference sequence). V lost 5 bases and J lost 4, with 5 bases in between. This CDR3 is CASSMSTEAFF. CDR3 nucleotides: TGTGCCAGCAGCATGAGCACTGAAGCTTTCTTT.

The rearrangement uses TRBV19 and TRBJ2-5, with D perhaps matching TRBD1 (6 bases). There are 14 residues in the CDR3. The ends were cut back, 3 bases at V and 2 bases at J, with 10 bases in the middle. Germline V gives CDR1 LNHDA, CDR2 SQIVND (reference sequence). Here the CDR3 reads CASSMIGGQETQYF. The CDR3 DNA is TGTGCCAGTAGTATGATAGGGGGACAAGAGACCCAGTACTTC. The variable domain in full, completed from reference TRBV19 and TRBJ2-5, reads DGGITQSPKYLFRKEGQNVTLSCEQNLNHDAMYWYRQDPGQGLRLIYYSQIVNDFQKGDIAEGYSVSREKKESFPLTVTSAQKNPTAFYLCASSMIGGQETQYFGPGTRLLVL.

V is TRBV7-9 and J is TRBJ2-1; TRBD2 matches at 10 bases. The CDR3 runs 16 residues. From germline, CDR1 is SEHNR and CDR2 FQNEAQ (reference sequence). V was clipped by 7 bases and J by 8 bases; unmatched bases: 14. The CDR3 reads CASTSGAGGVGDEQFF. The CDR3 DNA sequence: TGTGCCAGCACTTCGGGAGCGGGAGGGGTCGGAGATGAGCAGTTCTTC.

The rearrangement uses TRBV7-2 and TRBJ2-3, with D possibly TRBD2 on 7 matching bases. V dropped 5 bases and J dropped 2 bases, with 11 bases sitting between them. This CDR3 region has 14 residues. Germline CDR1 is SGHTA and CDR2 is FQGNSA. In DNA form, the CDR3 reads TGTGCCAGCAGCAAGGGGGGGATCACAGATACGCAGTATTTT. Protein: CASSKGGITDTQYF.

The chain recombines TRBV6-5 with TRBJ2-3; 7 bases are shared with TRBD1. Looked up from germline, CDR1 is MNHEY and CDR2 is SVGAGI. This CDR3 has 14 residues. The V and J ends lost 6 bases and 3 bases, in that order; junction bases with no gene match: 6. The CDR3 DNA reads as TGTGCCAGCAGACAGGGGCGTCGGACAGATACGCAGTATTTT. Protein: CASRQGRRTDTQYF.

The chain recombines TRBV28 with TRBJ1-5, with 10 nucleotides matching TRBD1. This CDR3 contains 18 residues. Germline V gives CDR1 MDHEN, CDR2 SYDVKM. The V gene end was trimmed by 5 bases and the J gene end by 1 base; junction bases not matched to a gene: 11. CDR3 sequence: CASSTPGTGVRSNQPQHF. For the CDR3, the DNA is TGTGCCAGCAGTACTCCCGGGACAGGGGTTCGGAGCAATCAGCCCCAGCATTTT.

This clone has only one observation. The chain uses TRBV30 and TRBJ1-6; D perhaps matches TRBD1 (5 bases). CDR3 length equals 15 residues. Germline V lookup: CDR1 GTSNPN, CDR2 SVGIG (reference sequence). Trimming cost V 2 bases and J 10 bases, with 18 bases left between them. CDR3 coding DNA: TGTGCCTGGAGTACCCCCCTCGGGGGAGGATCACCCCTCCACTTT. Translated, it gives CAWSTPLGGGSPLHF. Complete variable domain (other parts from reference TRBV30 and TRBJ1-6): SQTIHQWPATLVQPVGSPLSLECTVEGTSNPNLYWYRQAAGRGLQLLFYSVGIGQISSEVPQNLSASRPQDRQFILSSKKLLLSDSGFYLCAWSTPLGGGSPLHFGNGTRLTVT.

The chain combines TRBV6-5 with TRBJ1-5; the match to TRBD1 covers 9 bases. The V gene end was trimmed by 10 bases and the J gene end by 7 bases; junction bases not matched to a gene: 11. The V gene's germline CDR1 is MNHEY and CDR2 SVGAGI. This CDR3 has 14 residues. CDR3 loop: CATQTGTGKQPQHF. In DNA, the CDR3 is TGTGCCACTCAGACCGGGACAGGGAAGCAGCCCCAGCATTTT.

This clone was counted between two and nine times. The chain employs TRBV12-3 or TRBV12-4 and TRBJ1-5; D gene uncertain. This CDR3 spans 13 amino acids. V was pared by 4 bases and J by 3 bases, with 7 bases between. The CDR3 protein is CASSSQPNQPQHF. For the CDR3, the DNA is TGTGCCAGCAGTTCACAGCCCAATCAGCCCCAGCATTTT.

The chain combines TRBV6-5 with TRBJ1-1; weak D call: TRBD1 (5 bases). The length of the CDR3 is 14 residues. Germline CDR1 MNHEY, CDR2 SVGAGI. V dropped 4 bases and J dropped 1 base, with 10 bases sitting between them. CDR3 protein: CASSSTGGNTEAFF. The CDR3 DNA sequence: TGTGCCAGCAGTTCCACCGGGGGGAACACTGAAGCTTTCTTT.

This clone came up once. The gene calls are TRBV30 and TRBJ1-1, with D hard to call. The V gene's germline CDR1 is GTSNPN and CDR2 SVGIG (reference sequence). The length of the CDR3 is 10 residues. The V gene lost 5 bases and the J gene lost 9 bases, with 10 bases spanning the gap. Here the CDR3 reads CAWLTLKAFF. For the CDR3, the DNA is TGTGCCTGGCTAACTCTAAAAGCTTTCTTT.

The CDR3: CAIRGEGAWGTEAFF. The CDR3 region has the DNA TGTGCCATCAGGGGTGAAGGGGCTTGGGGCACTGAAGCTTTCTTT. The chain links TRBV10-3 to TRBJ1-1, with D perhaps matching TRBD1 (5 bases). CDR1 is ENHRY, CDR2 SYGVKD, per germline. V dropped 6 bases and J dropped 4 bases, with 18 bases sitting between them. This CDR3 has 15 amino acids.

The rearrangement uses TRBV7-6 and TRBJ2-1; D possibly corresponds to TRBD2 (5 bases). The CDR3 consists of 15 residues. Germline assignment: CDR1 SGHVS and CDR2 FNYEAQ. Trimming took off 5 bases at V and 2 bases at J, with 13 bases between the two ends. The CDR3 DNA sequence: TGTGCCAGCAGCCAATGGACTGCTACCTACAATGAGCAGTTCTTC. Protein: CASSQWTATYNEQFF.

The V call is TRBV13, the J call TRBJ2-1; tentatively, D is TRBD2 (7 bases). The length of the CDR3 is 15 residues. V lost 4 bases to trimming and J lost 9 bases, with 19 bases between them. Looked up from germline, CDR1 is PRHDT and CDR2 is FYEKMQ (reference sequence). CDR3 nucleotides: TGTGCCAGCAGCTCGTGGGGGGGCTCTGCTAGTGAGCAGTTCTTC. Translating gives CASSSWGGSASEQFF. Variable domain in full (rest from reference TRBV13 and TRBJ2-1): AAGVIQSPRHLIKEKRETATLKCYPIPRHDTVYWYQQGPGQDPQFLISFYEKMQSDKGSIPDRFSAQQFSDYHSELNMSSLELGDSALYFCASSSWGGSASEQFFGPGTRLTVL.

The CDR3 loop reads CASREMNDRDYGYTF. As DNA, the CDR3 is TGTGCCAGCAGGGAGATGAATGACAGGGACTATGGCTACACCTTC. The rearrangement links TRBV28 to TRBJ1-2; 7 bases agree with TRBD1. The CDR3 has 15 residues. CDR1 is MDHEN, CDR2 SYDVKM, per germline. V lost 6 bases, J lost 3 bases, and 10 bases stayed unmatched.

V usage is TRBV5-4 and J usage is TRBJ2-5; a possible D gene is TRBD1 (6 bases). The germline V gene encodes CDR1 SGHNT and CDR2 YYREEE (reference sequence). V lost 2 bases and J lost 4, with 12 bases in between. The CDR3 covers 14 residues. CDR3 nucleotide sequence: TGTGCCAGCAGCTTTACAGGGAGCCCAGAGACCCAGTACTTC. It codes for CASSFTGSPETQYF.

The chain uses TRBV27 and TRBJ1-6, with a possible D match to TRBD1 (6 bases). CDR1 is MNHEY, CDR2 SMNVEV, per germline (reference sequence). The CDR3 loop spans 14 amino acids. V was pared by 3 bases and J by 6 bases, with 9 bases between. The CDR3 is CASSFFRGNSPLHF. CDR3 in DNA: TGTGCCAGCAGTTTCTTCAGGGGTAATTCACCCCTCCACTTT.

The chain recombines TRBV28 with TRBJ2-2, with D possibly matching TRBD1 (5 bases). The CDR3 has 15 residues. Germline V CDR1 and CDR2: MDHEN, SYDVKM. With 2 bases removed from V and 4 bases from J, the gap between germline ends came to 11 bases. CDR3 sequence: CASSLGRGGTGELFF. In nucleotides, the CDR3 is TGTGCCAGCAGTTTAGGTAGGGGCGGCACCGGGGAGCTGTTTTTT.

The chain combines TRBV29-1 with TRBJ2-5, with no clear D. The V gene's germline CDR1 is SQVTM and CDR2 ANQGSEA. Trimming cost V 6 bases and J 3 bases, with 14 bases left between them. This CDR3 has 13 amino acids. CDR3 bases: TGCAGCGTCTCGGTGACTGTTGAAGAGACCCAGTACTTC. Its protein product is CSVSVTVEETQYF.

This CDR3 reads CASNLGGAKGNTIYF. The CDR3 DNA is TGTGCCAGCAACCTTGGGGGGGCAAAAGGAAACACCATATATTTT. The chain carries TRBV28 and TRBJ1-3, with D perhaps matching TRBD1 (6 bases). Deletions cut 7 bases from V and 4 bases from J, with 17 bases between. The CDR3 length is 15 residues. Germline V gives CDR1 MDHEN, CDR2 SYDVKM.

The chain employs TRBV7-9 and TRBJ2-3, with 10 bases fitting TRBD1. Germline V lookup: CDR1 SEHNR, CDR2 FQNEAQ (reference sequence). The trim removed 11 bases at V and 0 bases at J, leaving 5 bases unmatched. The CDR3 runs 14 residues. The CDR3 DNA reads as TGTGCCGGAAGGACAGGGGGTAGCACAGATACGCAGTATTTT. Translation gives CAGRTGGSTDTQYF.

The V call is TRBV4-2, the J call TRBJ2-2; TRBD2 agrees at 14 bases. Germline V gives CDR1 LGHNA, CDR2 YNFKEQ. V lost 4 bases and J lost 4; bases outside the gene matches: 8. The CDR3 runs to 18 residues. The CDR3 DNA reads as TGTGCCAGCAGCCCTAGACTAGCGGGAGGGCGAGGCACCGGGGAGCTGTTTTTT. This encodes CASSPRLAGGRGTGELFF.

The chain joins TRBV18 to TRBJ1-6; D might be TRBD1 (6 bases). Trimming cost V 3 bases and J 0 bases, with 9 bases left between them. CDR1 and CDR2 (germline): KGHSH, LQKENI. CDR3 length: 16 amino acids. CDR3 in amino acids: CASSPTGSSYNSPLHF. CDR3 bases: TGTGCCAGCTCACCTACAGGGTCCTCCTATAATTCACCCCTCCACTTT.

The chain carries TRBV5-1 and TRBJ1-3, with D perhaps matching TRBD1 (6 bases). CDR3 length: 16 amino acids. Germline V CDR1 and CDR2: SGHRS, YFSETQ. V was trimmed by 4 bases and J by 4 bases, leaving 18 bases between them. In DNA, the CDR3 is TGCGCCAGCAGCCGAGGACAGCCCCTAGGAGGAAACACCATATATTTT. It codes for CASSRGQPLGGNTIYF.

J is TRBJ1-2 and V is TRBV6-5; D is unclear. The CDR3 extends over 13 amino acids. V was shortened by 4 bases and J by 5 bases, with 11 bases between the two germline ends. Germline CDR1 MNHEY, CDR2 SVGAGI. The CDR3 sequence is CASSSSNSYGYTF. The CDR3, as DNA: TGTGCCAGCAGTTCCTCGAACAGTTATGGCTACACCTTC.

The genes are TRBV28 and TRBJ2-4, with 10 bases aligning to TRBD1. The trim removed 3 bases at V and 0 bases at J, leaving 8 bases unmatched. This CDR3 comprises 18 residues. From germline, CDR1 is MDHEN and CDR2 SYDVKM. The DNA for the CDR3 is TGTGCCAGCAGTTTCTGGACAGGGGGTAATCTAGCCAAAAACATTCAGTACTTC. Translated: CASSFWTGGNLAKNIQYF.